Listed here are 6 T cell receptor beta chains from one sample, sequenced in a study of blood T cell repertoires in COVID-19. TCRdb's copy holds only in-frame clones and misses some; the assay was immunoSEQ multiplex PCR. This sample has some 150,000 clones, with roughly 80% found just once. Sequenced input: peripheral blood. These receptors all come from a man aged 70 or older with acute or convalescent COVID-19.

V usage is TRBV11-2 and J usage is TRBJ2-3; TRBD2 matches at 8 bases. Germline CDR1 SGHAT, CDR2 FQNNGV. Trimming removed 5 bases from V and 1 base from J; junction bases left unmatched: 2. The CDR3 has 14 residues. In nucleotides, the CDR3 is TGTGCCAGCAGCCCGACTAGCGGCACAGATACGCAGTATTTT. Translation gives CASSPTSGTDTQYF. The entire variable domain, with the rest obtained from reference TRBV11-2 and TRBJ2-3, is as follows: EAGVAQSPRYKIIEKRQSVAFWCNPISGHATLYWYQQILGQGPKLLIQFQNNGVVDDSQLPKDRFSAERLKGVDSTLKIQPAKLEDSAVYLCASSPTSGTDTQYFGPGTRLTVL.

CDR3 bases: TGTGCCATCAGAGGACAGGGGGCAGTCTACGAGCAGTACTTC. Its translation is CAIRGQGAVYEQYF. The V call is TRBV10-3, the J call TRBJ2-7; 11 bases agree with TRBD1. Losses at the gene ends were 6 bases for V and 3 bases for J; bases not matched to a gene: 4. Per germline, CDR1 ENHRY and CDR2 SYGVKD. This CDR3 region has 14 residues.

The chain combines TRBV19 with TRBJ1-1; D unresolved. Trimming stripped 1 base from V and 4 bases from J, with 10 bases between. The CDR3 totals 14 residues. Germline CDR1 reads LNHDA; CDR2 reads SQIVND (reference sequence). As DNA, the CDR3 is TGTGCCAGTAGTATAGGGCGGGCCGTCACTGAAGCTTTCTTT. Its protein product is CASSIGRAVTEAFF.

This clone was observed a handful of times. This chain connects TRBV2 to TRBJ2-1, with a tentative D call TRBD2 (6 bases). The CDR3 is made up of 14 amino acids. Germline V gene sequence: CDR1 SNHLY, CDR2 FYNNEI. Trimming removed 10 bases from V and 7 bases from J, with 20 bases in between. The CDR3 DNA sequence: TGTGCCACTCTTCAGGGACTCCCCGGAAATGAGCAGTTCTTC. Protein product: CATLQGLPGNEQFF.

The gene calls are TRBV19 and TRBJ2-2, with TRBD2 as a possible D gene (6 bases). Trimming shortened V by 9 bases and J by 5 bases, and 16 bases separated the two germline ends. In germline, CDR1 is LNHDA, CDR2 SQIVND (reference sequence). The CDR3 loop spans 14 amino acids. The CDR3: CASQPGLRTGELFF. CDR3 nucleotide sequence: TGTGCCAGCCAGCCGGGACTTCGGACCGGGGAGCTGTTTTTT.

The chain is built from TRBV9 and TRBJ1-3; no definite D call. The CDR3 is made up of 18 amino acids. Deletions cut 3 bases from V and 4 bases from J, with 23 bases between. Germline loops: CDR1 SGDLS, CDR2 YYNGEE. CDR3 protein: CASSEGPRGGRSGNTIYF. The CDR3 nucleotides read TGTGCCAGCAGCGAGGGTCCTCGGGGAGGTCGTTCCGGAAACACCATATATTTT. Full variable domain (rest looked up from reference TRBV9 and TRBJ1-3): DSGVTQTPKHLITATGQRVTLRCSPRSGDLSVYWYQQSLDQGLQFLIQYYNGEERAKGNILERFSAQQFPDLHSELNLSSLELGDSALYFCASSEGPRGGRSGNTIYFGEGSWLTVV.